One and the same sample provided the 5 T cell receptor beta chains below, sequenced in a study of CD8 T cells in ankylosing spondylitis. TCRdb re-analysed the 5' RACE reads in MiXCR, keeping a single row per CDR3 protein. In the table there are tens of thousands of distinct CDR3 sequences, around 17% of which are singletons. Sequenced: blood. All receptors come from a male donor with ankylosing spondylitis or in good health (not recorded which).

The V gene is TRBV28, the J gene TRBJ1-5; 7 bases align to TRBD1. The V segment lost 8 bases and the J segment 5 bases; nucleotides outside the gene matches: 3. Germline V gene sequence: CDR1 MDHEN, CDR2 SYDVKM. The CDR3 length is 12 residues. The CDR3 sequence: CASDRVYQPQHF. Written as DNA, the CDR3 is TGTGCCAGCGACAGGGTCTATCAGCCCCAGCATTTT. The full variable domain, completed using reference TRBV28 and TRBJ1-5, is DVKVTQSSRYLVKRTGEKVFLECVQDMDHENMFWYRQDPGLGLRLIYFSYDVKMKEKGDIPEGYSVSREKKERFSLILESASTNQTSMYLCASDRVYQPQHFGDGTRLSIL.

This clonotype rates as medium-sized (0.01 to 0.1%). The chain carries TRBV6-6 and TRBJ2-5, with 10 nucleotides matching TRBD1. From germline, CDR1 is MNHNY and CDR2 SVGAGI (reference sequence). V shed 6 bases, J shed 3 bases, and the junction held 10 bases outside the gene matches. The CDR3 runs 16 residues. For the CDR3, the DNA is TGTGCCAGCAGGACTGCCCCTGGGACAGGGGAAGAGACCCAGTACTTC. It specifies CASRTAPGTGEETQYF.

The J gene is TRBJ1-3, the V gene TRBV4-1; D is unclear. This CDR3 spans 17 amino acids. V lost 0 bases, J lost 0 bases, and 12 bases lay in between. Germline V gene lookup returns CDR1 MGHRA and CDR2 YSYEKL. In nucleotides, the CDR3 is TGCGCCAGCAGCCAAGATCATGGCCGAATCTCTGGAAACACCATATATTTT. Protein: CASSQDHGRISGNTIYF.

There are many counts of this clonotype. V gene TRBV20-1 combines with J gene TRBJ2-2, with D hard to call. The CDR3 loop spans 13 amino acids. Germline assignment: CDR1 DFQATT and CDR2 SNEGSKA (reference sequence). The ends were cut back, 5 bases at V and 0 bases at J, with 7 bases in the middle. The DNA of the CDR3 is TGCAGTGCTCCCCGAGCGAACACCGGGGAGCTGTTTTTT. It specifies CSAPRANTGELFF.

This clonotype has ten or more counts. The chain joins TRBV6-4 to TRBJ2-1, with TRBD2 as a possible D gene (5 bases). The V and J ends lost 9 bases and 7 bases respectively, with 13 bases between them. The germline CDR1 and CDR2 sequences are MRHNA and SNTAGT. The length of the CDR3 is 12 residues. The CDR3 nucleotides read TGTGCCAGGCTAGCCTTTGCGAATGAGCAGTTCTTC. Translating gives CARLAFANEQFF.